These T cell receptor beta chains were read from a single sample in a study of blood T cell repertoires in COVID-19. Libraries were prepared by immunoSEQ multiplex PCR; TCRdb keeps only in-frame clonotypes and omits some of them. The sample has roughly 200,000 clones, over 80% seen once. Sequencing used peripheral blood. The receptor source for this set is a woman between 40 and 50 years old with COVID-19, enrolled during active disease. Both conserved end residues are part of each CDR3. A D gene is named only where the DNA matches it firmly. Rows give clone size only sometimes, using once, few, many, or a class for an expanded clone.

j_gene | v_gene | abundance | d_gene | CDR3aa | CDR3nt
TRBJ1-1 | TRBV4-1 | . | . | CASSQDPGWMNTEAFF | TGCGCCAGCAGCCAAGACCCGGGGTGGATGAACACTGAAGCTTTCTTT
TRBJ2-7 | TRBV5-5 | . | . | CASSPAGYYEQYF | TGTGCCAGCAGCCCAGCGGGTTACTACGAGCAGTACTTC
TRBJ2-7 | TRBV28 | . | TRBD2 | CASYSSGRTPYEQYF | TGTGCCAGCTATTCTAGCGGGAGGACTCCGTACGAGCAGTACTTC
TRBJ2-1 | TRBV7-3 | . | . | CASSEDFVYNEQFF | TGTGCCAGCAGCGAGGACTTTGTCTACAATGAGCAGTTCTTC
TRBJ1-4 | TRBV6-1 | once | . | CASSEVGGGVEGEKLFF | TGTGCCAGCAGTGAAGTCGGGGGTGGCGTTGAGGGTGAAAAACTGTTTTTT
TRBJ2-7 | TRBV7-9 | . | . | CASSFGSLAYEQYF | TGTGCCAGCAGCTTTGGTAGCCTAGCCTACGAGCAGTACTTC
TRBJ1-1 | TRBV6-6 | . | . | CASSYVGGLNTEAFF | TGTGCCAGCAGTTACGTCGGAGGTCTGAACACTGAAGCTTTCTTT
TRBJ2-3 | TRBV2 | . | . | CANSHLRGTDTQYF | TGTGCCAACTCTCACCTCCGCGGCACAGATACGCAGTATTTT
TRBJ1-1 | TRBV24-1 | . | . | CATTGGGSTEAFF | TGTGCCACCACCGGGGGGGGGAGCACTGAAGCTTTCTTT
TRBJ2-7 | TRBV4-2 | once | . | CASSQDLEGRPTYEQYF | TGTGCCAGCAGCCAAGATCTCGAGGGAAGGCCTACCTACGAGCAGTACTTC
TRBJ2-1 | TRBV19 | . | TRBD2 | CSTRSGSGTGYNEQFF | TGTTCCACCAGGTCGGGGAGCGGGACGGGGTACAATGAGCAGTTCTTC
TRBJ2-7 | TRBV7-3 | . | TRBD1 | CASSAPGTGIFEQYF | TGTGCCAGCAGCGCTCCCGGGACAGGGATTTTCGAGCAGTACTTC
TRBJ2-7 | TRBV28 | . | TRBD1 | CAGSTGRGTYEQYF | TGTGCCGGTTCAACGGGCAGGGGGACCTACGAGCAGTACTTC
TRBJ2-2 | TRBV5-1 | . | TRBD1 | CASSLRDSRTGELFF | TGCGCCAGCAGCCTCCGGGACAGTAGGACCGGGGAGCTGTTTTTT
TRBJ1-2 | TRBV2 | . | . | CASSERGAGGWTSGYTF | TGTGCCAGCAGTGAAAGAGGAGCTGGGGGGTGGACGAGCGGCTACACCTTC
TRBJ1-2 | TRBV19 | . | TRBD1 | CASGKMSGTGAPSGYTF | TGTGCCAGCGGAAAGATGTCCGGGACAGGGGCTCCTTCCGGCTACACCTTC
TRBJ2-7 | TRBV6-5 | . | TRBD2 | CASSSGGLSYEQYF | TGTGCCAGCAGCAGCGGGGGGTTATCCTACGAGCAGTACTTC
TRBJ1-5 | TRBV28 | . | . | CATMTQDSNQPQHF | TGTGCCACAATGACACAGGATAGCAATCAGCCCCAGCATTTT
TRBJ2-1 | TRBV2 | . | TRBD1 | CASRRDRGYNEQFF | TGTGCCAGCAGGCGGGACAGGGGGTACAATGAGCAGTTCTTC
TRBJ1-6 | TRBV19 | few | TRBD1 | CASSKTGTGGSPLHF | TGTGCCAGTAGTAAGACCGGGACAGGGGGTTCACCCCTCCACTTT
TRBJ2-4 | TRBV10-2 | . | TRBD1 | CASGQGFNIQYF | TGCGCCAGCGGACAGGGATTTAACATTCAGTACTTC
TRBJ1-2 | TRBV28 | . | . | CASSPGQLHGYTF | TGTGCCAGCAGCCCGGGACAACTTCATGGCTACACCTTC
TRBJ1-1 | TRBV6-5 | . | TRBD1 | CASRPAGGRGPEAFF | TGTGCCAGCAGACCAGCGGGCGGCAGGGGGCCTGAAGCTTTCTTT
TRBJ2-3 | TRBV6-6 | . | TRBD2 | CASSYGLAALTDTQYF | TGTGCCAGCAGTTACGGGCTAGCGGCCCTCACAGATACGCAGTATTTT
TRBJ2-2 | TRBV24-1 | . | TRBD2 | CATRPGLPGTGELFF | TGTGCCACCAGACCGGGACTACCGGGCACCGGGGAGCTGTTTTTT
TRBJ2-3 | TRBV2 | . | TRBD2 | CASSLAGGGDTQYF | TGTGCCAGCAGTTTAGCGGGGGGTGGCGATACGCAGTATTTT
TRBJ2-5 | TRBV14 | . | . | CASSQVRVIQETQYF | TGTGCCAGCAGCCAAGTTCGGGTCATCCAAGAGACCCAGTACTTC
TRBJ2-3 | TRBV9 | . | . | CASSRGSPTDTQYF | TGTGCCAGCTCACGGGGGAGTCCCACAGATACGCAGTATTTT
TRBJ1-6 | TRBV6-6 | once | . | CASSSPGVNNSPLHF | TGTGCCAGCAGTTCTCCAGGTGTCAATAATTCACCCCTCCACTTT
TRBJ1-2 | TRBV19 | . | TRBD1 | CASSTHLRGPYGYTF | TGTGCCAGTAGTACTCATCTCAGGGGGCCCTATGGCTACACCTTC
TRBJ1-5 | TRBV5-1 | . | . | CASSLGQNQPQHF | TGCGCCAGCAGCTTGGGGCAGAATCAGCCCCAGCATTTT
TRBJ2-7 | TRBV19 | . | . | CASSIGGRADEQYF | TGTGCCAGTAGTATTGGGGGCAGGGCCGACGAGCAGTACTTC
TRBJ2-2 | TRBV6-4 | . | . | CASSGSLANTGELFF | TGTGCCAGCAGTGGATCACTAGCGAACACCGGGGAGCTGTTTTTT
TRBJ2-7 | TRBV7-8 | . | . | CASSPREGSYEQYF | TGTGCCAGCAGCCCCCGAGAGGGTTCCTACGAGCAGTACTTC
TRBJ1-5 | TRBV6-5 | . | TRBD1 | CASSYSTGGNQPQHF | TGTGCCAGCAGTTACTCGACAGGGGGCAATCAGCCCCAGCATTTT
TRBJ1-1 | TRBV19 | . | . | CASSIWGLDTEAFF | TGTGCCAGTAGTATTTGGGGGCTCGACACTGAAGCTTTCTTT
TRBJ2-7 | TRBV10-2 | . | TRBD2 | CASSEGTSGGPSPYEQYF | TGCGCCAGCAGTGAAGGGACTAGCGGGGGGCCCTCTCCCTACGAGCAGTACTTC
TRBJ2-1 | TRBV5-1 | . | TRBD1 | CASSGRDRGDNEQFF | TGCGCCAGCAGCGGCCGGGACAGGGGAGACAATGAGCAGTTCTTC
TRBJ1-5 | TRBV11-3 | . | TRBD1 | CASRLPRDRNRDRGFQPQHF | TGTGCCAGCAGGCTCCCCCGCGACAGAAACCGGGACAGGGGGTTTCAGCCCCAGCATTTT
TRBJ1-5 | TRBV6-1 | . | TRBD1 | CASSEPQGGQILSNQPQHF | TGTGCCAGCAGTGAACCCCAGGGGGGACAGATTCTTAGCAATCAGCCCCAGCATTTT
TRBJ2-1 | TRBV27 | . | TRBD2 | CASSPGTSGKGEQFF | TGTGCCAGCAGTCCAGGGACTAGCGGGAAGGGTGAGCAGTTCTTC
TRBJ1-2 | TRBV11-2 | . | . | CASSPMPEAYGYTF | TGTGCCAGCAGCCCAATGCCTGAAGCCTATGGCTACACCTTC
TRBJ1-1 | TRBV6-2/TRBV6-3 | . | . | CASSLNPMNTEAFF | TGTGCCAGCAGTCTAAATCCAATGAACACTGAAGCTTTCTTT
TRBJ2-1 | TRBV7-9 | . | . | CASSPPGRDHNEQFF | TGTGCCAGCAGCCCTCCAGGCCGAGACCACAATGAGCAGTTCTTC
TRBJ2-1 | TRBV21-1 | few | . | CASSKNGGATLSSYNEQFF | TGTGCCAGCAGCAAGAACGGGGGGGCAACATTAAGCTCCTACAATGAGCAGTTCTTC
TRBJ2-5 | TRBV23-1 | . | . | CASTRGHGGRWETQYF | TGCGCCAGCACCCGTGGGCACGGGGGGCGGTGGGAGACCCAGTACTTC